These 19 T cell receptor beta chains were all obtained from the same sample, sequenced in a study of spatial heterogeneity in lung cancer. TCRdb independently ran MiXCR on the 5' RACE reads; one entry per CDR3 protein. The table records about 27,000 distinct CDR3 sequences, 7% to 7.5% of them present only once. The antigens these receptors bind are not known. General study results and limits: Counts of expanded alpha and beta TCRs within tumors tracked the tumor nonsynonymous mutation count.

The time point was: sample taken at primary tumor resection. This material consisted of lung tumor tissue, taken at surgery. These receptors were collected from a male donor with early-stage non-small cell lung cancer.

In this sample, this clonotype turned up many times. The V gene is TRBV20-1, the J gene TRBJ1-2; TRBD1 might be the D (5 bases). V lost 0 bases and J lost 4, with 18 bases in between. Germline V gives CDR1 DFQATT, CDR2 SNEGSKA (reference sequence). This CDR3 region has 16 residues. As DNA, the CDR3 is TGCAGTGCTAGAGAGGGGGTGGGCTTTTGGACCTATGGCTACACCTTC. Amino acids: CSAREGVGFWTYGYTF.

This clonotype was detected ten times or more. CDR3: CASSPGGPSYEQYF. CDR3 nucleotide sequence: TGTGCCAGCTCACCAGGGGGGCCCTCCTACGAGCAGTACTTC. This rearrangement joins TRBV18 to TRBJ2-7; D possibly uses TRBD1 or TRBD2 (6 bases each). The germline V gene encodes CDR1 KGHSH and CDR2 LQKENI. V was trimmed by 2 bases and J by 0 bases, leaving 8 bases between them. The CDR3 covers 14 residues. The full variable domain, with the rest looked up from reference TRBV18 and TRBJ2-7, is NAGVMQNPRHLVRRRGQEARLRCSPMKGHSHVYWYRQLPEEGLKFMVYLQKENIIDESGMPKERFSAEFPKEGPSILRIQQVVRGDSAAYFCASSPGGPSYEQYFGPGTRLTVT.

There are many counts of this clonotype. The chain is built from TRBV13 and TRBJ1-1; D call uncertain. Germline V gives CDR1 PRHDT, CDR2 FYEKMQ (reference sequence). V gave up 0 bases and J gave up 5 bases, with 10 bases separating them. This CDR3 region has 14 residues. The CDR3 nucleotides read TGTGCCAGCAGCTTAGGACCCCGAGGGACTGAAGCTTTCTTT. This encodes CASSLGPRGTEAFF.

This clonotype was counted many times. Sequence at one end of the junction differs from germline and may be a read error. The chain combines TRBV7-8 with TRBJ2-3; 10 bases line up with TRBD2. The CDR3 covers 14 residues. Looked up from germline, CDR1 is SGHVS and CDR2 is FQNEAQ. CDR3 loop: CASSLAGGTDTQYF. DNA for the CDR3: TGTGCCAGCAGCCTAGCGGGGGGCACAGATACGCAGTATTTT.

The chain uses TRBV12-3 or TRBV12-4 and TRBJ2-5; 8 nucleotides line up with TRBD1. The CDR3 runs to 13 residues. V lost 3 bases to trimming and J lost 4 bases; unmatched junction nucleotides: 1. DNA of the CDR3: TGTGCCAGCAGTTTTGACAGGGGAGAGACCCAGTACTTC. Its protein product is CASSFDRGETQYF.

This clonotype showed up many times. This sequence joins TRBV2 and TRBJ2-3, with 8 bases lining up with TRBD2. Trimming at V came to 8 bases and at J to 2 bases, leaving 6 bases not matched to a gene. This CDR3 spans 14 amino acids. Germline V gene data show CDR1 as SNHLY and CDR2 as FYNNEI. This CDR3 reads CASWLAGYTDTQYF. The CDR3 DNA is TGTGCCAGCTGGCTAGCGGGTTACACAGATACGCAGTATTTT.

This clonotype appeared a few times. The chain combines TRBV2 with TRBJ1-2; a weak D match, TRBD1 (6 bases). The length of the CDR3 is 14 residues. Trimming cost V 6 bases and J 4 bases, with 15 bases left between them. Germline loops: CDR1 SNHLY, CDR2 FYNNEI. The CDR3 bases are TGTGCCAGCAGGAACAGGGTAGAGGTCTATGGCTACACCTTC. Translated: CASRNRVEVYGYTF.

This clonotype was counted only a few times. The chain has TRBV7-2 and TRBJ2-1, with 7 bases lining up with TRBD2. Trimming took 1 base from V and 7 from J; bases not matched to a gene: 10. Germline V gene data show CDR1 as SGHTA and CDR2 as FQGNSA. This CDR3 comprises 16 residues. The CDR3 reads CASSLGGSGRGNEQFF. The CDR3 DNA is TGTGCCAGCAGCTTAGGAGGTTCAGGGCGGGGGAATGAGCAGTTCTTC.

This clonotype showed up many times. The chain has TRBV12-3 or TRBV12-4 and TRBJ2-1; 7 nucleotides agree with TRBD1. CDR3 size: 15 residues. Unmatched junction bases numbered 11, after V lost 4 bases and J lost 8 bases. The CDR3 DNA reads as TGTGCCAGCAGTTCCGGACAGGTTGTTCTTCATGAGCAGTTCTTC. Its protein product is CASSSGQVVLHEQFF.

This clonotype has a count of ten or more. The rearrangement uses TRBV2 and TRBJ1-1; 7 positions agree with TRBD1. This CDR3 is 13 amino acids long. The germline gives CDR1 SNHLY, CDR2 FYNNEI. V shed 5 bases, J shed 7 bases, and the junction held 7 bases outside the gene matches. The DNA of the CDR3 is TGTGCCAGCAGTCGTATGGGACAGTTTGAAGCTTTCTTT. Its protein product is CASSRMGQFEAFF.

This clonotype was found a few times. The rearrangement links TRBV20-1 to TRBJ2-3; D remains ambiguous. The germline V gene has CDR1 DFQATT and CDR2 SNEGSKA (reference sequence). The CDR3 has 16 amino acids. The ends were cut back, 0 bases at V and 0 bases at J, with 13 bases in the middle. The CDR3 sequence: CSARDLAGWSTDTQYF. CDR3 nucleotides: TGCAGTGCTAGAGATCTCGCAGGTTGGAGCACAGATACGCAGTATTTT.

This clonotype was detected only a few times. The CDR3 reads CASSKQGEHQPQHF. The DNA for the CDR3 is TGTGCCAGCAGTAAACAGGGGGAACATCAGCCCCAGCATTTT. V and J are TRBV6-2 or TRBV6-3 and TRBJ1-5, with 8 bases lining up with TRBD1. The germline V gene encodes CDR1 MNHEY and CDR2 SVGEGT. This CDR3 contains 14 residues. J gave up 5 bases and V 5 bases, and 5 bases lay outside the gene matches.

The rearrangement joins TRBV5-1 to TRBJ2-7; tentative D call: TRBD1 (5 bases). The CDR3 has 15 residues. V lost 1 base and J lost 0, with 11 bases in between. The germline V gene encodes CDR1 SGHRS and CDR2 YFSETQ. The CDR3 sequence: CASSLIQGLSYEQYF. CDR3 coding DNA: TGCGCCAGCAGCTTGATCCAGGGCCTCTCCTACGAGCAGTACTTC. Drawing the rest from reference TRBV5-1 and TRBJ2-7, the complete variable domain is KAGVTQTPRYLIKTRGQQVTLSCSPISGHRSVSWYQQTPGQGLQFLFEYFSETQRNKGNFPGRFSGRQFSNSRSEMNVSTLELGDSALYLCASSLIQGLSYEQYFGPGTRLTVT.

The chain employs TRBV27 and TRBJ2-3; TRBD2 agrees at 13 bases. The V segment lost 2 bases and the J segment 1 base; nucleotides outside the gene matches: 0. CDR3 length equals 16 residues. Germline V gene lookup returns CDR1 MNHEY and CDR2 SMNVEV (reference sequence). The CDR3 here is CASSLTSGGGTDTQYF. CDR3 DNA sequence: TGTGCCAGCAGTTTAACTAGCGGGGGGGGCACAGATACGCAGTATTTT.

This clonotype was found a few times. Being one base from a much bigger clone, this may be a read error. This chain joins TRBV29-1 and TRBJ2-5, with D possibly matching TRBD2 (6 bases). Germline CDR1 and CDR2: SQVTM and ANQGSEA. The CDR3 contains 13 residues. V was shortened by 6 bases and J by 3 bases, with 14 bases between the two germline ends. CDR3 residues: CSVQGGGEETQYF. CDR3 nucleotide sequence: TGCAGCGTCCAAGGTGGAGGGGAAGAGACCCAGTACTTC.

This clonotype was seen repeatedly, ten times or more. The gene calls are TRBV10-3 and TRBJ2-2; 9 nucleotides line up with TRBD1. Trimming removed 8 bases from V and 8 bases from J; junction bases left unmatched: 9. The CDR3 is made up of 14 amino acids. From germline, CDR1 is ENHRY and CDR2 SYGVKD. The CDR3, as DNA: TGTGCCATCCGGGACAGGGCGAGCAGAGGGGAGCTGTTTTTT. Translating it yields CAIRDRASRGELFF.

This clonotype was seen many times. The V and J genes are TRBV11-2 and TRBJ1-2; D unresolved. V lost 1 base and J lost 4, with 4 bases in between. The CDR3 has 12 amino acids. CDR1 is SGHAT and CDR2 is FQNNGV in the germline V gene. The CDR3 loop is CASSLGLYGYTF. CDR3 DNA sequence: TGTGCCAGCAGCTTAGGTCTCTATGGCTACACCTTC.

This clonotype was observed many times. The CDR3 coding sequence is TGCGCCAGCAGCCAAGAGAGACAGGGGGGCACAGATACGCAGTATTTT. It is translated as CASSQERQGGTDTQYF. This chain uses TRBV4-3 with TRBJ2-3; TRBD1 matches at 9 bases. Germline V gene sequence: CDR1 LGHNA, CDR2 YSLEER. Losses at the gene ends were 0 bases for V and 1 base for J; bases not matched to a gene: 2. CDR3 length: 16 residues.

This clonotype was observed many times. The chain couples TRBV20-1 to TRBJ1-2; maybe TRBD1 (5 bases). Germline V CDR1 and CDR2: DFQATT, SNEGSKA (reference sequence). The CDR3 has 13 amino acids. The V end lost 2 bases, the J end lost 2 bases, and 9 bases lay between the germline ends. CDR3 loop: CSARRDGNYGYTF. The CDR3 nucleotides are TGCAGTGCTAGAAGGGACGGCAACTATGGCTACACCTTC.